This entry lists 4 T cell receptor beta chains sequenced from one sample in a study of glioma-infiltrating T cells. The iRepertoire nested amplicon-rescue multiplex PCR amplified TCR alpha and beta CDR3s from RNA. TCRdb processed the multiplex PCR reads anew with MiXCR; each CDR3 protein has one entry. The sample records 150,000 to 200,000 distinct CDR3 sequences, about 40% being singletons. Sequencing input: glioma tissue, nonneoplastic brain tissue, or PBMCs (not recorded which). The source is a human donor with low-grade glioma or glioblastoma, undergoing nonglioma brain surgery, or in good health (not recorded which).

As regards this clonotype: A much larger clone lies a single base off, so this may be a read error. The V call is TRBV7-2, the J call TRBJ2-4; unclear D gene. This CDR3 is built from 16 residues. The germline V gene has CDR1 SGHTA and CDR2 FQGNSA. CDR3 bases: TGTGCCAGCACCTTAGTTTTGGCGGAAGCCAAAAACATTCAGTACTTC. The encoded protein is CASTLVLAEAKNIQYF.

Note on this clonotype: Given a much more abundant clone one base away, this may be a read error. The chain has TRBV28 and TRBJ1-5, with D tentatively TRBD1 (5 bases). From germline, CDR1 is MDHEN and CDR2 SYDVKM. The CDR3 is 16 amino acids. This CDR3 reads CASQGPRGGSDQPQHF. The DNA of the CDR3 is TGTGCCAGCCAGGGACCGAGGGGAGGTAGCGATCAGCCCCAGCATTTT.

This clonotype was counted a few times. V and J are TRBV7-8 and TRBJ2-7; 11 nucleotides agree with TRBD2. This CDR3 is 18 amino acids long. CDR1 is SGHVS and CDR2 is FQNEAQ in the germline V gene. J lost 3 bases, V lost 2 bases, and 12 bases had no gene match. CDR3 in amino acids: CASSLRAGTSGFLYEQYF. The CDR3 DNA is TGTGCCAGCAGCTTAAGGGCGGGGACTAGCGGCTTTCTCTACGAGCAGTACTTC.

The V and J genes are TRBV11-2 and TRBJ1-4; TRBD1 matches at 7 bases. The CDR3 extends over 17 amino acids. Germline V lookup: CDR1 SGHAT, CDR2 FQNNGV. After removal of 0 bases from V and 3 bases from J, the junction contained 7 bases not matched to a gene. The CDR3 loop is CASSLDRLTGANEKLFF. The CDR3 coding sequence is TGTGCCAGCAGCTTAGATCGTCTAACAGGGGCTAATGAAAAACTGTTTTTT. The variable domain in full, completed from reference TRBV11-2 and TRBJ1-4, reads EAGVAQSPRYKIIEKRQSVAFWCNPISGHATLYWYQQILGQGPKLLIQFQNNGVVDDSQLPKDRFSAERLKGVDSTLKIQPAKLEDSAVYLCASSLDRLTGANEKLFFGSGTQLSVL.